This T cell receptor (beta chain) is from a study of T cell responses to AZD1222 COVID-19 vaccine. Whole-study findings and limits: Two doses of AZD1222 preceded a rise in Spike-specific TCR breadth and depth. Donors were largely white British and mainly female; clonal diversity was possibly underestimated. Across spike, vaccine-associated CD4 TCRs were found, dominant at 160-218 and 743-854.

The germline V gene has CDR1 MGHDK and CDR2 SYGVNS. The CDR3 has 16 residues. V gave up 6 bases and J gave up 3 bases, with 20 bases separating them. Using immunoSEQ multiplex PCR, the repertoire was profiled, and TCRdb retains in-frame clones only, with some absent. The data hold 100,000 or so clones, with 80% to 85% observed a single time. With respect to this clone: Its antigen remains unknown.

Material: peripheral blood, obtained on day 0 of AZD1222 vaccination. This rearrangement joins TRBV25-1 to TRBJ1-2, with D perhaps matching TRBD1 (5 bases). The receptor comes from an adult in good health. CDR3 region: CASSPGGAGVYYGYTF. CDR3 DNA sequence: TGTGCCAGCAGCCCCGGGGGTGCGGGGGTATACTATGGCTACACCTTC.